A selection of T cell receptor beta chains follows, all from one sample in a study of cytomegalovirus exposure and HLA in healthy donors. Sequenced by immunoSEQ multiplex PCR; TCRdb stores in-frame clones only, minus some. This sample's clone table lists more than 85,000 clones. The source material was PBMCs. The source is a girl aged 5 to 17 in good health and CMV-seropositive. CDR3s include the opening cysteine and the closing phenylalanine or tryptophan. The D gene is left open where the match is weak.

D	V	J	CDR3	DNA
TRBD1	TRBV7-9	TRBJ1-4	CASSLGDRGANEKLFF	TGTGCCAGCAGCTTAGGAGACAGGGGGGCTAATGAAAAACTGTTTTTT
.	TRBV5-4	TRBJ1-6	CASSQDSNNSPLHF	TGTGCCAGCAGCCAGGACAGTAATAATTCACCCCTCCACTTT
.	TRBV2	TRBJ2-3	CASSVRPANTQYF	TGTGCCAGCAGCGTCAGGCCAGCCAATACGCAGTATTTT
TRBD1	TRBV5-1	TRBJ2-1	CASSSGQEDNEQFF	TGCGCCAGCAGCTCGGGACAGGAGGACAATGAGCAGTTCTTC
.	TRBV23-1	TRBJ2-3	CASSQVDSLSEYF	TGCGCCAGCAGTCAAGTGGACAGTTTGTCAGAGTATTTT
.	TRBV29-1	TRBJ1-5	CSVSTGVGPQHF	TGCAGCGTCTCGACGGGAGTTGGGCCCCAGCATTTT
.	TRBV7-9	TRBJ2-7	CASSSRAQGKEQYF	TGTGCCAGCAGCTCCAGAGCCCAGGGGAAAGAGCAGTACTTC
.	TRBV19	TRBJ1-6	CASRRDGAGDNSPLHF	TGTGCCAGTAGGCGCGATGGGGCAGGAGATAATTCACCCCTCCACTTT
TRBD1	TRBV6-5	TRBJ1-6	CASRGQGGSPLHF	TGTGCCAGCCGGGGACAGGGCGGTTCACCCCTCCACTTT
.	TRBV18	TRBJ1-1	CASSPSLDTEAFF	TGTGCCAGCTCACCTTCACTGGACACTGAAGCTTTCTTT
.	TRBV6-6	TRBJ1-2	CASSYSGTPGSYGYTF	TGTGCCAGCAGTTACTCCGGGACCCCCGGGAGCTATGGCTACACCTTC
TRBD2	TRBV2	TRBJ2-1	CASSVGLAGAVEQFF	TGTGCCAGCAGTGTTGGGCTAGCGGGGGCTGTTGAGCAGTTCTTC
.	TRBV11-2	TRBJ1-2	CASSSGYGYTF	TGTGCCAGCAGCTCGGGGTATGGCTACACCTTC
TRBD1	TRBV6-5	TRBJ1-2	CASSYARTGGTAGYTF	TGTGCCAGCAGTTACGCACGCACAGGGGGAACGGCTGGCTACACCTTC
.	TRBV5-7	TRBJ2-3	CASSLSWSGADTQYF	TGTGCCAGCAGCTTATCTTGGTCGGGGGCAGATACGCAGTATTTT
.	TRBV10-3	TRBJ1-6	CAIKTGRDSPLHF	TGTGCCATCAAAACAGGGCGGGATTCACCCCTCCACTTT
.	TRBV9	TRBJ2-3	CASSVPQGGADTQYF	TGTGCCAGCAGCGTTCCCCAGGGGGGAGCCGATACGCAGTATTTT
TRBD1	TRBV6-1	TRBJ1-2	CASSERGPNYGYTF	TGTGCCAGCAGTGAAAGGGGGCCTAACTATGGCTACACCTTC
.	TRBV7-2	TRBJ1-3	CASSLVSTGGNTIYF	TGTGCCAGCAGCTTAGTATCGACGGGAGGAAACACCATATATTTT
TRBD1	TRBV7-2	TRBJ1-2	CASSPDRAYGYTF	TGTGCCAGCAGCCCTGACAGGGCCTATGGCTACACCTTC
TRBD2	TRBV11-3	TRBJ2-3	CASSLGGGRTDTQYF	TGTGCCAGCAGCTTAGGCGGGGGGCGCACAGATACGCAGTATTTT
TRBD2	TRBV6-5	TRBJ2-2	CASSYVRLADTGELFF	TGTGCCAGCAGTTACGTTAGGCTAGCGGACACCGGGGAGCTGTTTTTT
TRBD1	TRBV28	TRBJ1-2	CASSITGVHGYTF	TGTGCCAGCAGTATCACAGGGGTTCATGGCTACACCTTC
.	TRBV9	TRBJ1-1	CASSEIGSGQNTEAFF	TGTGCCAGCAGTGAAATTGGTTCAGGGCAGAACACTGAAGCTTTCTTT
.	TRBV5-4	TRBJ2-7	CASSLGGAYYEQYF	TGTGCCAGCAGCTTAGGAGGGGCTTACTACGAGCAGTACTTC
TRBD1	TRBV18	TRBJ2-7	CASSPGTVSYEQYF	TGTGCCAGCTCACCCGGGACAGTAAGCTACGAGCAGTACTTC
TRBD2	TRBV13	TRBJ2-2	CASSLGRGYTGELFF	TGTGCCAGCAGCTTAGGGCGGGGGTACACCGGGGAGCTGTTTTTT
.	TRBV7-9	TRBJ2-1	CASSLGGAVNEQFF	TGTGCCAGCAGCTTAGGTGGGGCCGTAAATGAGCAGTTCTTC
.	TRBV18	TRBJ2-7	CASSPGQRSYEQYF	TGTGCCAGCTCACCTGGACAGAGATCCTACGAGCAGTACTTC
.	TRBV2	TRBJ1-2	CASSGVSGYGYTF	TGTGCCAGCAGCGGGGTGTCGGGCTATGGCTACACCTTC
.	TRBV30	TRBJ1-3	CAWSVPLGGAGNTIYF	TGTGCCTGGAGTGTACCCCTCGGAGGGGCTGGAAACACCATATATTTT
.	TRBV19	TRBJ1-3	CASSWPTGPSGNTIYF	TGTGCCAGTAGTTGGCCAACAGGGCCCTCTGGAAACACCATATATTTT
.	TRBV5-1	TRBJ2-3	CASSPTTSVPDTQYF	TGCGCCAGCAGCCCGACTACATCCGTACCAGATACGCAGTATTTT
TRBD1	TRBV4-2	TRBJ2-1	CASGQGNEQFF	TGTGCCAGCGGACAGGGCAATGAGCAGTTCTTC
TRBD1	TRBV5-1	TRBJ1-2	CASSRERQGDGYTF	TGCGCCAGCAGCCGCGAAAGACAGGGGGATGGCTACACCTTC
TRBD2	TRBV5-1	TRBJ2-2	CASSLGGGTSTGELFF	TGCGCCAGCAGCTTGGGCGGGGGGACATCCACCGGGGAGCTGTTTTTT
.	TRBV5-6	TRBJ2-1	CASSLSAGAYNEQFF	TGTGCCAGCAGCTTATCGGCGGGGGCATACAATGAGCAGTTCTTC
TRBD2	TRBV29-1	TRBJ2-1	CSVLPYWTSGDSSSYNEQFF	TGCAGCGTCCTTCCTTATTGGACTAGCGGGGACAGTAGCTCCTACAATGAGCAGTTCTTC
.	TRBV7-9	TRBJ1-4	CASSPAGKDNEKLFF	TGTGCCAGCAGCCCAGCGGGGAAAGACAATGAAAAACTGTTTTTT
.	TRBV29-1	TRBJ2-1	CSVEARQRFF	TGCAGCGTTGAAGCGAGACAGAGGTTCTTC
.	TRBV28	TRBJ2-7	CASTTGYEQYF	TGTGCCAGCACAACAGGCTACGAGCAGTACTTC
.	TRBV5-1	TRBJ2-6	CASSAGSGANVLTF	TGCGCCAGCAGCGCAGGCTCTGGGGCCAACGTCCTGACTTTC
.	TRBV28	TRBJ1-2	CASRQGDYGYTF	TGTGCCAGCAGACAGGGCGATTATGGCTACACCTTC
.	TRBV11-2	TRBJ2-1	CASSFGTFPNEQFF	TGTGCCAGCAGCTTCGGGACTTTCCCAAATGAGCAGTTCTTC
.	TRBV6-5	TRBJ1-4	CASRRQLYNEKLFF	TGTGCCAGCAGGCGACAGCTCTATAATGAAAAACTGTTTTTT